Listed below are T cell receptor beta chains from one sample, sequenced in a study of human T cells and chemical hapten exposure. Each CDR3 protein is one row after TCRdb ran MiXCR on the RACE reads. The sample has 95,000 to 150,000 distinct CDR3 sequences, 10% to 12% seen once; the top ten hold over 2%. The specimen was whole blood, collected in connection with sensitization to the hapten diphenylcyclopropenone (DPC). These receptors came from a woman aged 45 to 65 with alopecia areata. Some clones in this sample may be carry-over from other donors' samples. CDR3s leave out the opening cysteine and the closing phenylalanine or tryptophan.

TRBV7-2	TRBJ1-1	11	ASSLAAGTEAF
TRBV6-6	TRBJ2-4	12	ASSTLAGESIQY
TRBV5-4	TRBJ2-3	12	ASSLGTTTDTQY
TRBV2	TRBJ2-3	13	ASSPGLAGFHTQY
TRBV6-6	TRBJ2-3	13	ASSYSGQGADTQY
TRBV7-7	TRBJ1-1	11	ASSLAIGTEAF
TRBV20-1	TRBJ1-5	14	SARDVVEGGNQPQH
TRBV7-3	TRBJ2-6	15	ASSLYGTDTGANVLT
TRBV7-2	TRBJ2-3	15	ASSFTPLGGATDTQY
TRBV29-1	TRBJ2-7	13	SVELRDRAAYEQY
TRBV12-3/TRBV12-4	TRBJ2-1	13	ASSFRGGLGDEQF
TRBV9	TRBJ1-1	11	ASSVTGSTEAF
TRBV7-8	TRBJ2-1	13	ASSLLAISYNEQF
TRBV5-1	TRBJ2-7	11	ASSLAGGREQY
TRBV6-7	TRBJ1-5	15	ASPRRKGERWNQPQH
TRBV20-1	TRBJ1-1	11	SACPGGETEAF
TRBV20-1	TRBJ2-1	13	SARPPTGTYNEQF
TRBV5-6	TRBJ2-1	11	ASEQGSYNEQF
TRBV2	TRBJ2-1	8	ASRQYEQF
TRBV7-8	TRBJ2-5	14	ASSYATGTGVETQY
TRBV9	TRBJ2-2	14	ASSRSSRVDTGELF
TRBV5-1	TRBJ2-1	11	ASSSGPTNEQF
TRBV2	TRBJ2-1	12	ASSEGQGFDEQF
TRBV2	TRBJ2-7	10	ASRGGEYEQY
TRBV7-2	TRBJ1-3	12	ASSGTDSGNTIY
TRBV29-1	TRBJ2-3	11	SVMTGHTDTQY
TRBV23-1	TRBJ2-1	13	ASSQFSTVYNEQF
TRBV29-1	TRBJ1-1	11	SVRTGAGAEAF
TRBV3-1	TRBJ2-1	10	ASSRASVSPF
TRBV20-1	TRBJ2-1	15	SARDGSGRTAYNEQF
TRBV2	TRBJ1-4	11	ASSPGINEKLF
TRBV21-1	TRBJ1-3	15	ASSKKDSYSSGNTIY
TRBV20-1	TRBJ1-1	10	SAREGGAEAF
TRBV28	TRBJ1-4	13	ASISAGITNEKLF
TRBV6-5	TRBJ1-2	12	ASSYSGGRGGYT
TRBV11-2	TRBJ2-1	13	ASSLTGDPNNEQF
TRBV12-3/TRBV12-4	TRBJ2-1	14	ASSEPRTGEGNEQF
TRBV29-1	TRBJ2-5	13	SVEEFGGQRETQY
TRBV7-2	TRBJ2-5	13	ASSLVRGQQETQY
TRBV6-5	TRBJ2-3	13	ASSSSGGLADTQY
TRBV7-8	TRBJ1-4	13	ASSTAGATNEKLF
TRBV6-5	TRBJ2-6	16	ASSYSRQVGTGANVLT
TRBV7-2	TRBJ2-1	12	ASSSLNDYNEQF
TRBV10-3	TRBJ1-2	13	AISELQGAASGYT
TRBV6-1	TRBJ2-5	11	ATFYVGRETQY
TRBV10-3	TRBJ2-3	13	AISEYEALTDTQY
TRBV7-2	TRBJ1-1	14	ASSGGSAGMNTEAF
TRBV29-1	TRBJ2-3	10	SVEQGVDTQY
TRBV5-1	TRBJ2-7	11	ATSKGAGYEQY
TRBV29-1	TRBJ1-4	10	SVDSGGEKLF
TRBV3-1	TRBJ1-2	11	ASSQNTQGIYT
TRBV12-5	TRBJ2-1	14	ASGLPGMAGDNEQF